A selection of T cell receptor beta chains follows, all from one sample in a study of shared clonotypes between healthy human individuals. Here immunoSEQ multiplex PCR was the method, and the copy in TCRdb shows in-frame clones only, minus some. The table lists about 2 million clones, about 95% of them singletons, with roughly 1.1% in the top ten. The sample comprised naive CD8+ T cells sorted from blood. Source of these receptors: a man younger than 35 in good health. Both conserved end residues are part of each CDR3. D genes are given only for firm matches. Part of the rows lack a size; the others show once, few, many or a class for expanded clones.

>TRBV7-9|-|TRBJ2-7|TRBD1
CASSSGTGSYEQYF
TGTGCCAGCAGCTCAGGGACAGGGTCCTACGAGCAGTACTTC
>TRBV2|-|TRBJ1-1|TRBD1
CASSQGQAAAEAFF
TGTGCCAGCAGTCAGGGACAGGCGGCCGCTGAAGCTTTCTTT
>TRBV4-3|-|TRBJ2-7|TRBD2
CASSYSTSGATSDEQYF
TGCGCCAGCAGCTATTCGACTAGCGGGGCGACGTCCGACGAGCAGTACTTC
>TRBV5-6|-|TRBJ2-7|TRBD1
CASSDEGDRSFYEQYF
TGTGCCAGCAGCGACGAGGGGGACAGAAGCTTCTACGAGCAGTACTTC
>TRBV6-5|-|TRBJ2-1|TRBD2
CASSYERDYHQFF
TGTGCCAGCAGTTACGAGCGGGACTACCACCAGTTCTTC
>TRBV4-3|-|TRBJ2-1|-
CASSQDRDLQFF
TGCGCCAGCAGCCAAGATCGGGACTTACAGTTCTTC
>TRBV7-9|once|TRBJ2-5|TRBD1
CASSEKDRVQETQYF
TGTGCCAGCAGCGAAAAGGACAGGGTCCAAGAGACCCAGTACTTC
>TRBV9|-|TRBJ2-5|-
CASSAGRSEGETQYF
TGTGCCAGCAGCGCAGGTCGCTCAGAGGGAGAGACCCAGTACTTC
>TRBV5-1|-|TRBJ2-7|-
CASSFGGSYEQYF
TGCGCCAGCAGCTTCGGCGGCTCCTACGAGCAGTACTTC
>TRBV4-3|-|TRBJ2-7|-
CASSQDTAGKGSSYEQYF
TGCGCCAGCAGCCAAGATACGGCGGGAAAGGGGAGCTCCTACGAGCAGTACTTC
>TRBV9|-|TRBJ1-4|-
CASSVEGEKLFF
TGTGCCAGCAGCGTAGAGGGTGAAAAACTGTTTTTT
>TRBV30|-|TRBJ2-3|TRBD2
CAWETSGGADTQYF
TGTGCCTGGGAAACTAGCGGGGGGGCAGATACGCAGTATTTT
>TRBV7-9|-|TRBJ2-7|-
CASSLAVVGSSYEQYF
TGTGCCAGCAGCTTAGCGGTCGTGGGCAGTTCCTACGAGCAGTACTTC
>TRBV6-6|-|TRBJ1-1|-
CASSYSPLLNTEAFF
TGTGCCAGCAGTTACTCCCCACTCTTGAACACTGAAGCTTTCTTT
>TRBV5-1|-|TRBJ1-4|TRBD1
CASKLSRGQDTNEKLFF
TGCGCCAGCAAGCTTAGCAGGGGGCAAGATACTAATGAAAAACTGTTTTTT
>TRBV27|-|TRBJ1-2|-
CASSLSGNYGYTF
TGTGCCAGCAGTTTATCTGGTAACTATGGCTACACCTTC
>TRBV5-4|once|TRBJ2-7|TRBD2
CASSDATSGPYEQYF
TGTGCCAGCAGCGACGCGACTAGCGGGCCCTACGAGCAGTACTTC
>TRBV10-3|-|TRBJ1-2|TRBD1
CAISPQGAGGYTF
TGTGCCATCAGCCCCCAGGGGGCGGGGGGCTACACCTTC
>TRBV6-5|-|TRBJ1-2|-
CASSLDSYGYTF
TGTGCCAGCAGCCTCGACAGCTATGGCTACACCTTC
>TRBV9|-|TRBJ2-3|TRBD2
CASSVDGSGGTDTQYF
TGTGCCAGCAGCGTAGACGGTAGCGGGGGGACAGATACGCAGTATTTT
>TRBV11-2|-|TRBJ2-5|-
CASSLVGGRGETQYF
TGTGCCAGCAGCTTAGTGGGGGGGCGAGGAGAGACCCAGTACTTC
>TRBV9|-|TRBJ2-1|TRBD2
CASSVAGGRDEQFF
TGTGCCAGCAGCGTAGCGGGGGGGCGAGATGAGCAGTTCTTC
>TRBV28|-|TRBJ1-5|-
CASWGRGNQPQHF
TGTGCCAGCTGGGGGAGGGGAAATCAGCCCCAGCATTTT
>TRBV2|-|TRBJ2-1|TRBD2
CASRGLAGGDEQFF
TGTGCCAGCAGAGGACTAGCGGGGGGCGATGAGCAGTTCTTC
>TRBV13|-|TRBJ1-4|TRBD1
CASSSPRGQESDEKLFF
TGTGCCAGCAGCTCTCCCCGCGGACAGGAATCGGATGAAAAACTGTTTTTT
>TRBV7-6|-|TRBJ2-5|-
CASSPGVPTWYQETQYF
TGTGCCAGCAGCCCGGGCGTCCCCACTTGGTACCAAGAGACCCAGTACTTC
>TRBV6-1|-|TRBJ2-7|TRBD1
CASSEGGQGTYEQYF
TGTGCCAGCAGTGAAGGGGGACAGGGGACCTACGAGCAGTACTTC
>TRBV7-2|-|TRBJ2-5|TRBD2
CASSPRLAGGSETQYF
TGTGCCAGCAGTCCCCGACTAGCGGGAGGTAGTGAGACCCAGTACTTC
>TRBV4-3|-|TRBJ2-7|TRBD1
CASSQEGQGAEGRIYEQYF
TGCGCCAGCAGCCAAGAAGGACAGGGGGCCGAAGGACGGATATACGAGCAGTACTTC
>TRBV19|-|TRBJ1-2|-
CASSANEEGRYGYTF
TGTGCCAGTAGTGCCAATGAGGAGGGACGGTATGGCTACACCTTC
>TRBV30|-|TRBJ1-5|-
CAWSVGANSNQPQHF
TGTGCCTGGAGTGTTGGGGCTAATAGCAATCAGCCCCAGCATTTT
>TRBV2|-|TRBJ2-2|TRBD2
CASTGGRPNTGELFF
TGTGCCAGCACAGGCGGGAGGCCGAACACCGGGGAGCTGTTTTTT
>TRBV27|-|TRBJ1-2|TRBD1
CASSLTGQGYTF
TGTGCCAGCAGTTTGACAGGGCAAGGCTACACCTTC
>TRBV29-1|-|TRBJ2-7|TRBD1
CSVAGTGNEQYF
TGCAGCGTCGCCGGGACAGGGAACGAGCAGTACTTC
>TRBV28|-|TRBJ2-7|-
CASSTGYEQYF
TGTGCCAGCAGTACGGGTTACGAGCAGTACTTC
>TRBV27|-|TRBJ2-5|TRBD1
CASSSDRGARETQYF
TGTGCCAGCAGTTCAGACAGGGGTGCACGCGAGACCCAGTACTTC
>TRBV5-6|once|TRBJ1-6|-
CASSLEGTPLHF
TGTGCCAGCAGCTTGGAGGGAACACCCCTCCACTTT
>TRBV28|-|TRBJ1-2|-
CASSSRGLGGYTF
TGTGCCAGCAGCTCCAGGGGTCTCGGGGGCTACACCTTC
>TRBV7-2|-|TRBJ2-7|TRBD2
CASSLIAGDSYEQYF
TGTGCCAGCAGCTTAATAGCGGGAGACTCCTACGAGCAGTACTTC
>TRBV6-5|-|TRBJ2-7|TRBD1
CASSYLSGGTYEQYF
TGTGCCAGCAGTTACCTATCAGGGGGAACCTACGAGCAGTACTTC
>TRBV18|-|TRBJ1-5|-
CASSRENQPQHF
TGTGCCAGCTCACGGGAAAATCAGCCCCAGCATTTT
>TRBV7-2|-|TRBJ2-7|TRBD2
CASSLSQAGAYEQYF
TGTGCCAGCAGCTTAAGCCAAGCGGGGGCCTACGAGCAGTACTTC
>TRBV6-5|-|TRBJ2-7|-
CASRGAYEQYF
TGTGCCAGCAGGGGGGCCTACGAGCAGTACTTC
>TRBV13|-|TRBJ2-3|TRBD1
CASSWGQGADTQYF
TGTGCCAGCAGCTGGGGACAGGGTGCAGATACGCAGTATTTT
>TRBV25-1|-|TRBJ2-5|-
CASSGAQETQYF
TGTGCCAGCTCCGGGGCCCAAGAGACCCAGTACTTC
>TRBV4-1|-|TRBJ2-5|-
CASSQVTEETQYF
TGCGCCAGCAGCCAAGTAACAGAAGAGACCCAGTACTTC
>TRBV7-9|-|TRBJ2-7|-
CASSLDFTGAGDEQYF
TGTGCCAGCAGCTTAGACTTTACGGGGGCAGGGGACGAGCAGTACTTC
>TRBV5-4|-|TRBJ2-7|-
CASSLDQVYEQYF
TGTGCCAGCAGCTTGGATCAGGTCTACGAGCAGTACTTC
>TRBV15|-|TRBJ1-4|-
CATSRDREGDGEKLFF
TGTGCCACCAGCAGAGATCGGGAAGGGGACGGTGAAAAACTGTTTTTT
>TRBV7-9|-|TRBJ1-4|-
CASSYMTGSNEKLFF
TGTGCCAGCAGCTATATGACAGGCTCTAATGAAAAACTGTTTTTT
>TRBV6-6|-|TRBJ2-7|-
CASSQWEVPSYEQYF
TGTGCCAGCAGTCAGTGGGAGGTCCCCTCCTACGAGCAGTACTTC
>TRBV19|-|TRBJ2-1|-
CASSIDPPGTASSYNEQFF
TGTGCCAGTAGTATAGACCCCCCAGGGACGGCCTCCTCCTACAATGAGCAGTTCTTC
>TRBV4-1|-|TRBJ1-6|-
CASSQEGGGRSPLHF
TGCGCCAGCAGCCAAGAGGGCGGAGGAAGATCACCCCTCCACTTT
>TRBV25-1|-|TRBJ1-3|-
CASSEPNPGNTIYF
TGTGCCAGCAGTGAGCCGAACCCTGGAAACACCATATATTTT
>TRBV30|-|TRBJ2-7|TRBD1
CAWRGQGVYEQYF
TGTGCCTGGAGAGGACAGGGGGTATACGAGCAGTACTTC
>TRBV4-1|-|TRBJ1-1|-
CASSQDIGVATEAFF
TGCGCCAGCAGCCAAGATATCGGGGTCGCCACTGAAGCTTTCTTT
>TRBV11-2|-|TRBJ2-7|TRBD1
CASSLTGTYEQYF
TGTGCCAGCAGCTTGACAGGGACCTACGAGCAGTACTTC